The T cell receptor beta chain under discussion was sequenced for a study of cytomegalovirus exposure and HLA in healthy donors (dated by TCRdb to about 2017). For the wider study: According to an earlier analysis of several hundred of the donors, some 180 million T cells yielded 90 million to 130 million unique TCR beta sequences and about 300 Gb of sequence data. An early release that covered around 590 HLA-typed donors contained approximately 300 gigabases of sequencing data and approximately 85 million unique TCR sequences. Among the roughly 370 genotyped donors, 75% to 90% belonged to the genetic ancestry cluster associated with self-reported Caucasian donors. The aim of the study was to test whether cataloging public T cell receptors could identify signatures of past pathogen exposure. Using immunosequencing, the study profiled T cell repertoires from fewer than 850 subjects and related those repertoires to cytomegalovirus serostatus. Besides the first cohort of more than 650 subjects, a separate validation cohort made up of around 120 different subjects was used. The study combined high-throughput TCR immunosequencing, statistical association of individual TCRs with disease status, and machine learning to predict cytomegalovirus infection status. A later analysis re-analyzed previously published TCR beta repertoires from 550 to 700 donors and added high-resolution HLA genotyping to study TCR occurrence patterns. In the later analysis, no new phenotypic data were used to find candidate immune exposures; instead, reliance was placed on TCR beta sequences and their occurrence across donors. An earlier analysis of approximately 580 of the donors used high-throughput TCR beta sequencing to judge whether each TCR beta V gene segment behaved as functional or pseudogenic. Alongside the repertoire data, information on donor age, sex, ethnicity and CMV serostatus was compiled. In a later genetic analysis, genome-wide SNP genotypes for about 55% of the roughly 700 donors were used, and that subset was treated as a discovery cohort. Every discovery cohort repertoire had been produced on one sequencing platform. Class I and class II HLA loci were covered by the typing at four-digit resolution. Typing coverage differed by locus: A, B, C, DRB1 and DQB1 were typed in about 620-630 donors, DQA1 in about 500, DPA1 in some 610, and DPB1 in just under 480. Several DR-DQ haplotypes were handled as single units for association and clustering because linkage in the cohort was strong. Across roughly 420 genotyped donors of the cohort, an average of roughly 250,000 unique TCR beta nucleotide sequences per donor were sequenced, and approximately 17% of those sequences were non-productive. Paper-wide results and their limitations: Around 16 rarely observed V segments, including chromosome 9 orphons, were excluded from the earlier analysis of several hundred of the donors because counts were too low. Across donors, most TCR sequences were observed very rarely, whereas some public TCRs were present in many individuals. The only immune exposure information available for the cohort was CMV serostatus. This cohort had only TCR beta chains sequenced, and the lack of alpha or paired-chain data limited which features could be detected. Some IMGT-functional V segments, including TRBV6-2 and TRBV6-3, could not be distinguished by the 87-base-pair reads and were therefore excluded. Because some donors lacked HLA typing at each locus, the association tests relied only on the typed subset. It was suggested by the authors that the approach could potentially be generalized to other disease states and immunological phenotypes. In vitro tests confirmed that a few of the cytomegalovirus-associated TCR beta chains recognize cytomegalovirus antigens. The classifier was reported to diagnose cytomegalovirus status with high specificity and sensitivity in both the original and validation cohorts. Assigning TCR associations to individual alleles was difficult when HLA alleles, especially DR and DQ, strongly co-occurred. Correlated functional status among segregating V segments might reflect linkage disequilibrium, but an unknown experimental factor could not be ruled out. Roughly uniform sequencing depth across donors was assumed in presence/absence analyses, although this assumption may not hold. A later analysis reported that several top co-occurrence clusters appeared linked to parvovirus B19, influenza, CMV and Epstein-Barr virus. V-gene and J-gene trimming of TCR beta chains was associated with a missense DCLRE1C variant in a later genetic analysis, and the association was replicated in an independent cohort. Most CMV-associated TCR beta chains appeared to be HLA-restricted in a later analysis, and the HLA associations seemed to be driven largely by CMV exposure. In a later analysis, the rate of TCR association differed among HLA loci, with DRB1 alleles having the most associated TCRs and HLA-C alleles having the fewest. At a false discovery rate of 0.05, a later analysis linked some 18,000 TCR beta sequences to specific HLA alleles. In an earlier analysis of about 600 of the donors, most TCR beta V segments appeared in productive rearrangements about 87% or about 30% of the time, broadly matching IMGT annotations. A further reported finding was that TCR beta sequences accurately predicted the HLA-A and HLA-B alleles for most subjects in the first cohort. In a later genetic analysis, fewer N-insertions in productive TCRs were reported among donors in an Asian-associated ancestry cluster than the roughly 700-donor mean. A group of highly shared sequence variants was considered likely to be a technical artifact of the sequencing pipeline. In a later analysis, HLA-associated TCR beta chains were found to be more clonally expanded and to have lower generation probabilities than equally common non-associated chains. The study gave a list of some 150 TCR beta chains associated with cytomegalovirus.

V lost 1 base and J lost 2 bases; the stretch between them is 6 bases long. Spanning cysteine to phenylalanine, the CDR3 consists of 14 amino acids. Of the read, only the CDR3 DNA is kept; its 42 bases are in frame from base 1. In the germline V gene, CDR1 corresponds to MGHDK and CDR2 to SYGVNS. The cohort was made up of under 800 healthy bone marrow donors. At the time of sampling, all cohort members were nominally healthy, though unrecorded immune exposures were likely present. The donor was CMV seropositive and belonged to the group of a few hundred seropositive cohort members. Every donor gave a peripheral blood sample, and the peripheral blood mononuclear cells from that sample were used for TCR beta sequencing. The Qiagen DNeasy Blood Extraction Kit was used to extract genomic DNA from the blood cell samples. A note on this clone: What this receptor recognizes is not known. It has no much larger one-base neighbor in the sample; base qualities were not kept.

The receptor library was made with the immunoSEQ multiplex PCR assay. For the multiplex PCR, a mixture combining 60 forward primers for TCR Vbeta segments and 13 reverse primers for TCR Jbeta segments was used. The CDR3 region of rearranged TCR beta genes was amplified from genomic DNA by a multiplex PCR assay. The amplified TCR beta libraries were sequenced on the Illumina HiSeq System as 87-base-pair reads. Under the source paper's analysis protocol: A later analysis tallied around 80 million unique TCR beta chains across the approximately 670 repertoires, and approximately 9.9 million of those chains were shared by two or more donors. To remove PCR and sequencing errors, raw reads were error-corrected and collapsed into unique sequences using a nearest-neighbor algorithm that merged closely related sequences. Alignment of CDR3 sequences to IMGT reference sequences was used to assign V, D and J gene segments. For a sequence to be retained, at least a six-nucleotide match to both a V gene segment and a J gene segment was required. A rearrangement was called productive if the CDR3 had no stop codons and remained in frame with V and J, and every other rearrangement was called non-productive. Following IMGT convention, CDR3 was defined as the stretch from the second conserved V-encoded cysteine to the conserved J-encoded phenylalanine. In an earlier analysis of 500 to 650 of the donors, sequences lacking an unambiguous match to a single V gene segment were excluded. In an earlier analysis of 587 of the donors, a V segment was called functional when productive rearrangements were above 56.7%, and segregating when the standard deviation between donors exceeded 5%. A statistical classification framework was built to diagnose cytomegalovirus status from the catalog of TCR beta chain sequences. A later analysis assigned V and J genes by comparing TCR nucleotide sequences with IMGT/GENE-DB human TR gene sequences. In a later analysis, CDR3 sequences and most-parsimonious VDJ recombination scenarios were assigned using the TCRdist pipeline. A later analysis defined each TCR beta chain by its CDR3 amino acid sequence plus V-gene family, and excluded reads lacking a unique V-gene family. In a later analysis, nearly 600 highly shared, low-generation-probability nucleotide sequences were removed to address suspected cross-contamination and a sequencing artifact. A later analysis calculated a clonal expansion index for each public chain from normalized within-repertoire ranks of inferred template counts. Generation probabilities in a later analysis came from a VDJ recombination model fitted to out-of-frame rearrangements, and those results were checked against IGoR. A later analysis scored TCR-TCR, TCR-HLA and TCR-CMV co-occurrence with hypergeometric tests, applying a repertoire-size bias correction to TCR pairs. A later analysis estimated false discovery rates by permuting HLA or CMV assignments 20 times. In a later analysis, co-occurring TCRs were grouped using DBSCAN, and TCRdist sequence similarity was added for clustering within HLA-allele-positive subsets. Co-occurrence clustering excluded repertoires with fewer than 30,000 or more than 120,000 public chains, plus five with anomalous nucleotide sharing. TCRdb re-hosts the immuneACCESS table, in-frame sequences only. Its copies lack some clones; in the studies checked, an unresolved V gene accounts for under half of them, and the cause for the rest is not known. D and trimming were read from the DNA, whereas the V and J calls and clone size are those reported in that table. A total of roughly 150,000 clones appear in this sample, roughly four fifths of them only once. Jointly, the top ten make up roughly 4.3% of the sample.

The sample was PBMCs. This clonotype was obtained from a man aged 50 to 59 in good health and CMV-seropositive. The sequence is built from TRBV25-1 and TRBJ2-1, with an unclear D gene assignment. The DNA reads TGTGCCAGCAGTGAATCGGGTGCCTACAATGAGCAGTTCTTC. This sequence encodes CASSESGAYNEQFF.